The text below deals with one TCR beta chain. Its antigen is currently unknown. This sample was included in a study of CXCR3-negative and CXCR3-positive naive CD8 T cells. Broader study findings: Whereas both naive subsets had comparably high diversity, memory CD8+ cells had much lower diversity.

From germline, CDR1 is SQVTM and CDR2 ANQGSEA. The CDR3 spans 12 residues. Every individual CD8+ T cell subset underwent sorting in triplicate at more than 250,000 cells apiece. Naive CD8+ T lymphocytes were specified as CD45RO-CCR7+CD27+CD95-. TRB cDNA was prepared as libraries by UMI-labeled 5' RACE. TCRdb reanalyzed the 5' RACE reads, giving one entry per CDR3 protein sequence and no DNA. The sample has 90,000 to 95,000 distinct CDR3 sequences, and its top ten clones hold over 1.5%. The V and J genes are TRBV29-1 and TRBJ2-7; TCRdb's D call of TRBD1 is untestable without DNA. The sequence came from a human donor in good health. Some clones in this sample may be carry-over from other donors' samples. The sequenced material came from naive CXCR3- CD8+ T cells from blood. As to subset: CD45RO-CCR7+CD27+CD95- naive CD8+ T cells lacking CXCR3 (TNR3-). This chain's CDR3 is CSVEGDPYEQYF.